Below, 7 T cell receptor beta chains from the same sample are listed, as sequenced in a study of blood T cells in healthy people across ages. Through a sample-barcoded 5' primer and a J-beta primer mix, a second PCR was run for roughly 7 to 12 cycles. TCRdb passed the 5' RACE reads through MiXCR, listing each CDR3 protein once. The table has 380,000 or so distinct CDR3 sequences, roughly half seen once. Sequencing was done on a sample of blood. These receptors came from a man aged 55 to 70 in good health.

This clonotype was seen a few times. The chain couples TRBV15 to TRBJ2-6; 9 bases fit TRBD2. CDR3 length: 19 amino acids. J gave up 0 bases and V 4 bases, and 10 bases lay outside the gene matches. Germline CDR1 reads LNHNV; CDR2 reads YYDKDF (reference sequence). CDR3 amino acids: CATSKEGLAGNSGANVLTF. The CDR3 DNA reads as TGTGCCACCAGCAAAGAGGGCCTAGCGGGAAACTCTGGGGCCAACGTCCTGACTTTC.

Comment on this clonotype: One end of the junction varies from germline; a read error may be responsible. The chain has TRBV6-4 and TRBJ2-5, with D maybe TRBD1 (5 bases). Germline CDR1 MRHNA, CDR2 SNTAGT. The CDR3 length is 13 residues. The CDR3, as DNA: TGTGCCTGCAGTGCTGATAGGGGAGAGACCCAGTACTTC. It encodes CACSADRGETQYF.

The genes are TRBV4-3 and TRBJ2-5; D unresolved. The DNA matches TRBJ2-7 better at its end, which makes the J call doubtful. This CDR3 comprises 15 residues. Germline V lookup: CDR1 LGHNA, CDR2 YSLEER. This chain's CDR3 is CASSQDFGQPYEQYF. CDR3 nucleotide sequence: TGCGCCAGCAGCCAAGACTTCGGCCAGCCCTACGAGCAGTACTTC.

The CDR3 sequence is CASSILGGQQETQYF. The CDR3 nucleotides are TGTGCCAGCAGCATCCTCGGGGGGCAACAAGAGACCCAGTACTTC. This sequence joins TRBV2 and TRBJ2-5; tentative D call: TRBD2 (7 bases). Germline CDR1 is SNHLY and CDR2 is FYNNEI. The germline V and J ends were trimmed by 6 bases and 2 bases, with 16 bases remaining between them. The CDR3 spans 15 residues.

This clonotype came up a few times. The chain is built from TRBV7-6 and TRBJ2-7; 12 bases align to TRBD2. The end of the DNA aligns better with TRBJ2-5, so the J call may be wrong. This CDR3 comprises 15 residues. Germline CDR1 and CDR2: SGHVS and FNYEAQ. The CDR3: CASSLAGLAGRTQYF. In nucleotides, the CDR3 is TGTGCCAGCAGCTTAGCTGGACTAGCGGGAAGGACCCAGTACTTC.

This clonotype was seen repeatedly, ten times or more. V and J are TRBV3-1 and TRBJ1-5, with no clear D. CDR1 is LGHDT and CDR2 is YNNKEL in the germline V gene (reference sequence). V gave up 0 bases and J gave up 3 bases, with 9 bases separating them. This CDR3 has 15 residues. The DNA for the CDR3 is TGTGCCAGCAGCCAAGATCTAAGGGCCAATCAGCCCCAGCATTTT. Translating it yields CASSQDLRANQPQHF. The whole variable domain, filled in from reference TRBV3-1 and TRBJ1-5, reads DTAVSQTPKYLVTQMGNDKSIKCEQNLGHDTMYWYKQDSKKFLKIMFSYNNKELIINETVPNRFSPKSPDKAHLNLHINSLELGDSAVYFCASSQDLRANQPQHFGDGTRLSIL.

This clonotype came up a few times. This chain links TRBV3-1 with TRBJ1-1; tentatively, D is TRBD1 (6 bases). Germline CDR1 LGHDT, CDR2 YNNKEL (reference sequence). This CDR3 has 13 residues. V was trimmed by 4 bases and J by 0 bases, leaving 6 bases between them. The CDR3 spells CASSRTVNTEAFF. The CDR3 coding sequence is TGTGCCAGCAGCCGGACAGTGAACACTGAAGCTTTCTTT.